This T cell receptor beta chain came from a study of shared T cell receptors in the human thymus. Assay used: immunoSEQ multiplex PCR; TCRdb lists only in-frame clones, some missing. Of about 710,000 clones listed, around 87% were seen once; the top ten hold 0.0094%. Unmatched junction bases numbered 9, after V lost 6 bases and J lost 7 bases. CDR1 MDHEN and CDR2 SYDVKM come from the germline V gene. The CDR3 length is 16 residues. The same specimen was also included in a second study, on human thymus T cells. That paper notes: Thymic repertoires from unrelated individuals overlapped highly, related research reported.

The chain couples TRBV28 to TRBJ2-2; 12 bases map to TRBD2. Sequencing used thymocytes. The receptor comes from a boy in the first two years of life with a congenital heart defect. CDR3 bases: TGTGCCAGCAGGGGTTCTAGCGGGAGGGCCAACGGGGAGCTGTTTTTT. Translating it yields CASRGSSGRANGELFF. The full variable domain, in which reference TRBV28 and TRBJ2-2 provide the parts outside the CDR3, is DVKVTQSSRYLVKRTGEKVFLECVQDMDHENMFWYRQDPGLGLRLIYFSYDVKMKEKGDIPEGYSVSREKKERFSLILESASTNQTSMYLCASRGSSGRANGELFFGEGSRLTVL.